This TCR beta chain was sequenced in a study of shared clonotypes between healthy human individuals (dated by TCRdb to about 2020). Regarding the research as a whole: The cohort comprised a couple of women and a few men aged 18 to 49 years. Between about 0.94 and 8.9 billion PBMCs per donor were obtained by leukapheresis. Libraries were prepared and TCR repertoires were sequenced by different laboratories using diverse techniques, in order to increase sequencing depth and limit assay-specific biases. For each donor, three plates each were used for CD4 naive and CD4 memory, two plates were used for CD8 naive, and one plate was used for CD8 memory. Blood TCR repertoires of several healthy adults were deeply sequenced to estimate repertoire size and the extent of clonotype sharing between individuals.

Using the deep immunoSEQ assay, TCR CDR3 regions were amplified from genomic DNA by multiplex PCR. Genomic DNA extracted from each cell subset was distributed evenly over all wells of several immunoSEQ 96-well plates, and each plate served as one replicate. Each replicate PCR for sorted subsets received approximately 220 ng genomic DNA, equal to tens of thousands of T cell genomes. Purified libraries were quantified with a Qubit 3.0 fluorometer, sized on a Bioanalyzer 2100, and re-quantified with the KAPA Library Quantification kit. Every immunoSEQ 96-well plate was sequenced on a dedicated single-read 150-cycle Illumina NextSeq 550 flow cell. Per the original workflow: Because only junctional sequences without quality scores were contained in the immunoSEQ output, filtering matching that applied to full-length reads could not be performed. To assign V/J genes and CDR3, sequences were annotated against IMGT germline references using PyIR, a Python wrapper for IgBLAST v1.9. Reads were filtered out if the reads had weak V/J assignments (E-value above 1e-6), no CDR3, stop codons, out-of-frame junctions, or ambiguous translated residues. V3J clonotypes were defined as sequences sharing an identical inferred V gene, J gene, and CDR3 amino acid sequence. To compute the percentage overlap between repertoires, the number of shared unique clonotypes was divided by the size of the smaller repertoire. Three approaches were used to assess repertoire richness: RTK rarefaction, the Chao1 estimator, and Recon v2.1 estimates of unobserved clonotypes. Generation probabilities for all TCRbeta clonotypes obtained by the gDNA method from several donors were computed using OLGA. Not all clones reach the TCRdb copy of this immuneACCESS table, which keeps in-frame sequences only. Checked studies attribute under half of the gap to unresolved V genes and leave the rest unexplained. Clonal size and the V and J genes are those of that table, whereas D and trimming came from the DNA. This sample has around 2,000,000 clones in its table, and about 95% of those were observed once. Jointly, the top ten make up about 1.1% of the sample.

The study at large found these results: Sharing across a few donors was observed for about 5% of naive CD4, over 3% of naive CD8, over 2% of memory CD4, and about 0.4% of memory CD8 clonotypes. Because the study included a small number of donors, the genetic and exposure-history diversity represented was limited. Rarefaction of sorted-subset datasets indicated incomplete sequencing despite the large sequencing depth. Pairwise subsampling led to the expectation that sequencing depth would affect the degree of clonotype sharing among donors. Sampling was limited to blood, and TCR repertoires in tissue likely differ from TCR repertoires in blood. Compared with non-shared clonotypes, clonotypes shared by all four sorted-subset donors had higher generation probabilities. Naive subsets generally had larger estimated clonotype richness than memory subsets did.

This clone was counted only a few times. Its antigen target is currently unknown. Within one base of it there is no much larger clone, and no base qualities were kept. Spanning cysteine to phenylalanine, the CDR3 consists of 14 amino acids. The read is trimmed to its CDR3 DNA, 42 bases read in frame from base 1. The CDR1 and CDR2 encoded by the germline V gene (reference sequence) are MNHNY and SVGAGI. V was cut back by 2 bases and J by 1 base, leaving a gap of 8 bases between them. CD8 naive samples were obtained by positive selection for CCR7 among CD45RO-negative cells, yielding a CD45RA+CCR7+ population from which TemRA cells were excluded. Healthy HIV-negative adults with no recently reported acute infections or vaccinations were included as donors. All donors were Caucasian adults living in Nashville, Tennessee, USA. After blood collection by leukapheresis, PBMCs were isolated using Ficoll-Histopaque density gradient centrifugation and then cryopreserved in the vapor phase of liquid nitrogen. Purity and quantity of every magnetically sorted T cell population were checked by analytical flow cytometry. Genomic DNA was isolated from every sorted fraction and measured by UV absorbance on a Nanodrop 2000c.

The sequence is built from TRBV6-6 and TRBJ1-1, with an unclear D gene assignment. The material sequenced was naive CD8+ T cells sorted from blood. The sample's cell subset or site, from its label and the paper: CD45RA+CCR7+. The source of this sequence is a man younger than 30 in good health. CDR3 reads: CASSYGQPNTEAFF. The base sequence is TGTGCCAGCAGTTACGGGCAGCCGAACACTGAAGCTTTCTTT.